One and the same sample provided the 32 T cell receptor beta chains below, sequenced in a study of cytomegalovirus exposure and HLA in healthy donors. The PCR employed 60 Vbeta primers together with 13 Jbeta primers. TCRdb's copy holds only in-frame clones and misses some; the assay was immunoSEQ multiplex PCR. The data contain 150,000 to 200,000 clones, about four fifths of them singletons. Sequenced material: PBMCs. Receptor source: a man aged 50 or older in good health and CMV-seropositive.

The chain combines TRBV6-1 with TRBJ1-1, with unresolved D. The CDR3 totals 14 residues. The germline V gene has CDR1 MNHNS and CDR2 SASEGT. Trimming stripped 6 bases from V and 2 bases from J, with 13 bases between. The CDR3 DNA reads as TGTGCCAGCAGCGATAGATTTAGTAACACTGAAGCTTTCTTT. It codes for CASSDRFSNTEAFF.

The rearrangement links TRBV9 to TRBJ2-7, with 8 positions matching TRBD1. This CDR3 comprises 16 residues. V gave up 0 bases and J gave up 3 bases; unmatched junction bases: 8. Germline CDR1 reads SGDLS; CDR2 reads YYNGEE. In DNA, the CDR3 is TGTGCCAGCAGCGTAGGAGTCACAGGGGGGCACTACGAGCAGTACTTC. Translated: CASSVGVTGGHYEQYF.

J is TRBJ1-1 and V is TRBV5-1, with a weak D call TRBD1 (6 bases). Germline CDR1 and CDR2: SGHRS and YFSETQ. Trimming pared 4 bases from V and 0 bases from J, leaving 16 bases between. There are 16 residues in the CDR3. The CDR3, as DNA: TGCGCCAGCAGCCCCTCCCGTCAGGGGATGAACACTGAAGCTTTCTTT. Protein sequence: CASSPSRQGMNTEAFF.

This chain uses TRBV28 with TRBJ2-3; the match to TRBD2 covers 11 bases. J gave up 4 bases and V 3 bases, and 12 bases lay outside the gene matches. The CDR3 is 18 residues long. Germline loops: CDR1 MDHEN, CDR2 SYDVKM. As DNA, the CDR3 is TGTGCCAGCAGTTTGTTTGGGCTAGCGGGGGGATGGGCAGATACGCAGTATTTT. As protein: CASSLFGLAGGWADTQYF.

The genes are TRBV6-5 and TRBJ2-3; 8 positions agree with TRBD2. The length of the CDR3 is 15 residues. V lost 6 bases and J lost 6; bases outside the gene matches: 11. CDR1 and CDR2 from the germline V gene are MNHEY and SVGAGI. For the CDR3, the DNA is TGTGCCAGCAGCTCCATCGGGGGGGCGGTGGATACGCAGTATTTT. It yields the protein CASSSIGGAVDTQYF.

The CDR3: CAWSPTGGLGGYTF. For the CDR3, the DNA is TGTGCCTGGAGCCCCACCGGGGGGCTGGGCGGCTACACCTTC. The chain recombines TRBV30 with TRBJ1-2; tentatively, D is TRBD1 (6 bases). V was clipped by 3 bases and J by 8 bases, with 19 bases between them. The CDR3 has 14 amino acids. Germline V gene lookup returns CDR1 GTSNPN and CDR2 SVGIG (reference sequence).

The gene calls are TRBV28 and TRBJ1-1, with 9 nucleotides matching TRBD1. The V gene's germline CDR1 is MDHEN and CDR2 SYDVKM. V gave up 4 bases and J gave up 10 bases; unmatched junction bases: 10. This CDR3 has 14 amino acids. CDR3 region: CASSSQQGAIGAFF. The CDR3 region has the DNA TGTGCCAGCAGTTCCCAACAGGGGGCGATTGGAGCTTTCTTT.

The V and J genes are TRBV7-9 and TRBJ2-1; TRBD2 matches at 10 bases. The germline gives CDR1 SEHNR, CDR2 FQNEAQ (reference sequence). The CDR3 totals 14 residues. J lost 5 bases, V lost 3 bases, and 1 base had no gene match. The CDR3 DNA sequence: TGTGCCAGCAGCTTCGGACTAGCGGACAATGAGCAGTTCTTC. Translated: CASSFGLADNEQFF.

The chain combines TRBV4-1 with TRBJ2-5; tentative D call: TRBD2 (7 bases). The germline gives CDR1 MGHRA, CDR2 YSYEKL. The CDR3 sequence is 16 residues long. V gave up 0 bases and J gave up 5 bases, with 16 bases separating them. This CDR3 is CASSQERGGDRETQYF. Written as DNA, the CDR3 is TGCGCCAGCAGCCAAGAGAGGGGGGGGGATAGGGAGACCCAGTACTTC.

The rearrangement links TRBV6-6 to TRBJ1-1; 7 bases fit TRBD1. The CDR3 runs to 15 residues. CDR1 is MNHNY, CDR2 SVGAGI, per germline (reference sequence). V was pared by 6 bases and J by 0 bases, with 7 bases of the junction left unmatched. CDR3: CASSPGQNLNTEAFF. CDR3 coding DNA: TGTGCCAGCAGCCCGGGACAGAACTTGAACACTGAAGCTTTCTTT.

V is TRBV7-9 and J is TRBJ2-1, with D uncertain. Per germline, CDR1 SEHNR and CDR2 FQNEAQ (reference sequence). V was shortened by 5 bases and J by 7 bases, with 9 bases between the two germline ends. The CDR3 totals 12 residues. The CDR3: CASSPDTNEQFF. The CDR3 region has the DNA TGTGCCAGCAGCCCAGACACTAATGAGCAGTTCTTC.

J is TRBJ1-5 and V is TRBV4-3; D perhaps matches TRBD1 (5 bases). The germline gives CDR1 LGHNA, CDR2 YSLEER. Trimming removed 0 bases from V and 0 bases from J, with 18 bases in between. This CDR3 is 19 amino acids long. The CDR3 coding sequence is TGCGCCAGCAGCCAAGATCGGGTGAAGGGGTCTGATAGCAATCAGCCCCAGCATTTT. Its translation is CASSQDRVKGSDSNQPQHF.

This clone has a single count. The V call is TRBV27, the J call TRBJ2-1, with 12 nucleotides matching TRBD2. This CDR3 has 15 residues. Trimming cost V 6 bases and J 8 bases; bases outside gene matches: 8. Per the germline V gene, CDR1 is MNHEY and CDR2 is SMNVEV (reference sequence). CDR3 sequence (DNA): TGTGCCAGCAGCATAAGGACTAGCGGGATAGATGAGCAGTTCTTC. This codes for CASSIRTSGIDEQFF.

J is TRBJ2-5 and V is TRBV2; D is possibly TRBD1 (5 bases). CDR1 and CDR2 (germline): SNHLY, FYNNEI. The CDR3 runs 14 residues. Trimming cost V 5 bases and J 0 bases, with 10 bases left between them. The CDR3 sequence: CASSTTGYQETQYF. The CDR3 bases are TGTGCCAGCAGTACAACAGGATACCAAGAGACCCAGTACTTC.

The V and J genes are TRBV11-3 and TRBJ2-1, with 12 bases lining up with TRBD2. The CDR3 totals 16 residues. V was pared by 4 bases and J by 2 bases, with 3 bases of the junction left unmatched. The V gene's germline CDR1 is SGHNT and CDR2 YENEEA. The CDR3 DNA sequence: TGTGCCAGCAGCTCACTAGCGGGAGGTGCCTACAATGAGCAGTTCTTC. This encodes CASSSLAGGAYNEQFF.

This clone is a singleton in its sample. The chain recombines TRBV6-5 with TRBJ1-2; D not resolved. Trimming cost V 6 bases and J 2 bases, with 10 bases left between them. Germline CDR1 and CDR2: MNHEY and SVGAGI. The length of the CDR3 is 13 residues. The CDR3 bases are TGTGCCAGCAGACCCACGGGGAACTATGGCTACACCTTC. Protein: CASRPTGNYGYTF.

The chain combines TRBV30 with TRBJ2-3; weak D call: TRBD1 (7 bases). V lost 1 base, J lost 8 bases, and 19 bases lay in between. CDR1 and CDR2 (germline): GTSNPN, SVGIG (reference sequence). The CDR3 length is 15 residues. CDR3 coding DNA: TGTGCCTGGAGTGCAAGGAGGGGGCAGGGGTCTACGCAGTATTTT. It encodes CAWSARRGQGSTQYF.

The chain couples TRBV7-2 to TRBJ2-1; the D gene is possibly TRBD2 (5 bases). V was clipped by 4 bases and J by 9 bases, with 7 bases between them. The CDR3 runs to 11 residues. Per germline, CDR1 SGHTA and CDR2 FQGNSA. The CDR3 sequence is CASSSDFEQFF. The CDR3 DNA sequence: TGTGCCAGCAGCTCGGACTTTGAGCAGTTCTTC.

This sequence joins TRBV10-2 and TRBJ1-1, with 8 bases fitting TRBD1. V gave up 6 bases and J gave up 4 bases; unmatched junction bases: 4. The CDR3 runs 13 residues. Germline lookup yields CDR1 WSHSY and CDR2 SAAADI. The CDR3 region has the DNA TGCGCCAGCAGCCAGGGGGCGGGCACTGAAGCTTTCTTT. Translated: CASSQGAGTEAFF.

The chain combines TRBV21-1 with TRBJ1-2; the D segment call TRBD1 is taken from the table without a DNA check. TRBV21-1 is flagged as a pseudogene. CDR3 length: 15 amino acids. CDR3 region: CASSLPGQGNYGYTF. The CDR3 bases are TGTGCCAGCAGCCTCCCGGGACAGGGGAACTATGGCTACACCTTC.

The V call is TRBV6-5, the J call TRBJ2-1, with 13 bases identical to TRBD2. The CDR3 is made up of 15 amino acids. V lost 5 bases and J lost 7; bases outside the gene matches: 5. CDR1 is MNHEY, CDR2 SVGAGI, per germline. CDR3 sequence: CASSPTSGGPNEQFF. The CDR3 nucleotides are TGTGCCAGCAGTCCGACTAGCGGGGGGCCGAATGAGCAGTTCTTC.

V and J are TRBV29-1 and TRBJ1-5; a possible D gene is TRBD1 (6 bases). The CDR3 totals 12 residues. Trimming cost V 7 bases and J 3 bases, with 10 bases left between them. Germline CDR1 and CDR2: SQVTM and ANQGSEA. CDR3 sequence: CSAGQLNQPQHF. CDR3 coding DNA: TGCAGCGCTGGACAGCTCAATCAGCCCCAGCATTTT.

V and J are TRBV11-1 and TRBJ2-1; unclear D gene. The V gene lost 3 bases and the J gene lost 7 bases, with 13 bases spanning the gap. The CDR3 contains 14 residues. Germline V gene data show CDR1 as SGHAT and CDR2 as FQDESV (reference sequence). The CDR3 spells CASSFSLSLNEQFF. The CDR3 coding sequence is TGTGCCAGCAGCTTTTCGCTTAGCCTGAATGAGCAGTTCTTC.

The chain uses TRBV15 and TRBJ2-5, with D uncertain. Germline V gene lookup returns CDR1 LNHNV and CDR2 YYDKDF (reference sequence). The CDR3 sequence is 13 residues long. V was trimmed by 2 bases and J by 5 bases, leaving 9 bases between them. In DNA, the CDR3 is TGTGCCACCAGCAGAAACTTCAGGGAGACCCAGTACTTC. Its translation: CATSRNFRETQYF.

Written as DNA, the CDR3 is TGCGCCAGCAGCTTCGATGTCGGCGGGGGGGCCCACAATGAGCAGTTCTTC. Its translation is CASSFDVGGGAHNEQFF. The chain carries TRBV5-1 and TRBJ2-1; TRBD2 matches at 9 bases. V gave up 2 bases and J gave up 5 bases; unmatched junction bases: 11. The CDR3 length is 17 residues. Germline loops: CDR1 SGHRS, CDR2 YFSETQ.

The chain has TRBV28 and TRBJ2-7; 10 nucleotides agree with TRBD1. From germline, CDR1 is MDHEN and CDR2 SYDVKM. Trimming removed 9 bases from V and 3 bases from J; junction bases left unmatched: 5. The CDR3 has 13 residues. CDR3 region: CASSGQGIYEQYF. CDR3 in DNA: TGTGCCAGTTCGGGACAGGGGATCTACGAGCAGTACTTC.

The chain couples TRBV11-2 to TRBJ2-5, with D possibly TRBD2 on 6 matching bases. CDR1 and CDR2 from the germline V gene are SGHAT and FQNNGV. CDR3 length: 15 amino acids. The V end was cut by 1 base, the J end by 2 bases, with 11 bases between. The CDR3 DNA sequence: TGTGCCAGCAGCTTAGGGTGGGAGGATCAAGAGACCCAGTACTTC. Translation gives CASSLGWEDQETQYF.

The rearrangement links TRBV5-1 to TRBJ2-2; the D gene is possibly TRBD2 (8 bases). Germline V lookup: CDR1 SGHRS, CDR2 YFSETQ. The CDR3 covers 16 residues. V shed 7 bases and J shed 0 bases, with 16 bases lying between them. For the CDR3, the DNA is TGCGCCAGCCGGGAGGGGGCAGCGGCGAACACCGGGGAGCTGTTTTTT. Its protein is CASREGAAANTGELFF.

V and J are TRBV11-3 and TRBJ2-2; D gene unclear. Germline values: CDR1 SGHNT, CDR2 YENEEA. CDR3 size: 13 residues. Trimming removed 5 bases at V and 5 bases at J, with 9 bases between. The CDR3 nucleotides are TGTGCCAGCAGCGTGACACAAACCGGGGAGCTGTTTTTT. Translated: CASSVTQTGELFF.

V usage is TRBV11-2 and J usage is TRBJ2-7, with 10 bases that match TRBD1. Germline V CDR1 and CDR2: SGHAT, FQNNGV. The CDR3 spans 16 residues. The V segment lost 1 base and the J segment 3 bases; nucleotides outside the gene matches: 6. CDR3 loop: CASSLGSGTGVYEQYF. The DNA of the CDR3 is TGTGCCAGCAGCTTAGGAAGCGGGACAGGGGTCTACGAGCAGTACTTC.

This clone has just a few counts. J is TRBJ2-2 and V is TRBV7-6; 9 nucleotides agree with TRBD1. The CDR3 consists of 14 residues. V lost 5 bases to trimming and J lost 6 bases; unmatched junction nucleotides: 4. The V gene's germline CDR1 is SGHVS and CDR2 FNYEAQ. The CDR3 DNA reads TGTGCCAGCAGCCGGGACAGGGTCTCCGGGGAGCTGTTTTTT. Translated, it gives CASSRDRVSGELFF.

DNA for the CDR3: TGTGCCAGCAGTCATGGACAGGGAACCTACGAGCAGTACTTC. It translates to CASSHGQGTYEQYF. The V call is TRBV27, the J call TRBJ2-7, with 8 nucleotides matching TRBD1. Per germline, CDR1 MNHEY and CDR2 SMNVEV (reference sequence). This CDR3 spans 14 amino acids. Trimming removed 5 bases from V and 2 bases from J; junction bases left unmatched: 5.